Listed below are T cell receptor beta chains from one sample, sequenced in a study of cytomegalovirus exposure and HLA in healthy donors. The protocol was immunoSEQ multiplex PCR, while the TCRdb copy is restricted to in-frame clones and leaves out a portion. Of around 65,000 clones listed, about 80% were seen once; the top ten hold just over 50%. Sequencing was done on a sample of PBMCs. Receptors were obtained from a man aged 45-60 years in good health and CMV-seropositive. Each CDR3 is given with its conserved first and last residue. The D gene is left open where the match is weak. Part of the rows lack a size; the others show once, few, many or a class for expanded clones.

clone size,V gene,J gene,D gene,CDR3 protein,CDR3 DNA
-,TRBV7-2,TRBJ2-7,TRBD1,CASSSPGSGQGSYEQYF,TGTGCCAGCAGCTCCCCCGGCTCAGGACAGGGGTCCTACGAGCAGTACTTC
-,TRBV28,TRBJ1-3,-,CASSLSIVGLGENTIYF,TGTGCCAGCAGTCTCTCGATAGTCGGGTTAGGGGAAAACACCATATATTTT
-,TRBV5-8,TRBJ1-5,TRBD1,CASSWGQHNQPQHF,TGTGCCAGCAGCTGGGGACAGCACAATCAGCCCCAGCATTTT
-,TRBV29-1,TRBJ1-1,-,CSVEAYSMNTEAFF,TGCAGCGTTGAAGCTTACAGTATGAACACTGAAGCTTTCTTT
once,TRBV7-9,TRBJ2-3,-,CSSSFTGARADTQYF,TGTTCCAGCAGCTTTACGGGAGCGCGAGCAGATACGCAGTATTTT
-,TRBV7-2,TRBJ1-2,TRBD1,CASSPPGTGLQGYTF,TGTGCCAGCAGCCCCCCCGGGACAGGGTTGCAGGGCTACACCTTC
-,TRBV9,TRBJ2-1,TRBD2,CASSAQRLAGGDEQFF,TGTGCCAGCAGCGCCCAGCGGCTAGCGGGGGGGGATGAGCAGTTCTTC
-,TRBV4-3,TRBJ2-5,-,CASSQGAGWGETQYF,TGCGCCAGCAGCCAGGGCGCGGGGTGGGGGGAGACCCAGTACTTC
-,TRBV6-1,TRBJ2-5,TRBD1,CASRLGQGAGETQYF,TGTGCCAGCAGACTAGGACAGGGGGCCGGAGAGACCCAGTACTTC
once,TRBV4-3,TRBJ2-2,TRBD2,CASSRRVAGGQIANTGELFF,TGCGCCAGCAGCCGACGGGTAGCGGGGGGCCAGATCGCGAACACCGGGGAGCTGTTTTTT
few,TRBV7-9,TRBJ2-3,TRBD1,CASSGQVGTDTQYF,TGTGCCAGCTCCGGACAGGTTGGCACAGATACGCAGTATTTT
-,TRBV7-9,TRBJ2-7,-,CSSSTQGSSYEQYF,TGTTCCAGCAGCACGCAGGGGTCCTCCTACGAGCAGTACTTC